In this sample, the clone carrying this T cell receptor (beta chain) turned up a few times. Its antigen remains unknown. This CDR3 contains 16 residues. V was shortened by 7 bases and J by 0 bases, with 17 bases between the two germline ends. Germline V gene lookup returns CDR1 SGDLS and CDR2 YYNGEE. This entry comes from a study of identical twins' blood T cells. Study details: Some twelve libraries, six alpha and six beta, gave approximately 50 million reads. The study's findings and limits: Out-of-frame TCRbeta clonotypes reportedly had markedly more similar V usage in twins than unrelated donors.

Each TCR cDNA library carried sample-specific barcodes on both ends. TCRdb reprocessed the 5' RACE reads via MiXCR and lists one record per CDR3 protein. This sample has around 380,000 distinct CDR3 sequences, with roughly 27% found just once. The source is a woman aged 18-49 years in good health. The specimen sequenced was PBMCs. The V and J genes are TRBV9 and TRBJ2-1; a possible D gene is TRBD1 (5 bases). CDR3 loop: CASGNARDDSYNEQFF. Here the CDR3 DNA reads TGTGCCAGCGGAAACGCCAGGGATGACTCCTACAATGAGCAGTTCTTC.